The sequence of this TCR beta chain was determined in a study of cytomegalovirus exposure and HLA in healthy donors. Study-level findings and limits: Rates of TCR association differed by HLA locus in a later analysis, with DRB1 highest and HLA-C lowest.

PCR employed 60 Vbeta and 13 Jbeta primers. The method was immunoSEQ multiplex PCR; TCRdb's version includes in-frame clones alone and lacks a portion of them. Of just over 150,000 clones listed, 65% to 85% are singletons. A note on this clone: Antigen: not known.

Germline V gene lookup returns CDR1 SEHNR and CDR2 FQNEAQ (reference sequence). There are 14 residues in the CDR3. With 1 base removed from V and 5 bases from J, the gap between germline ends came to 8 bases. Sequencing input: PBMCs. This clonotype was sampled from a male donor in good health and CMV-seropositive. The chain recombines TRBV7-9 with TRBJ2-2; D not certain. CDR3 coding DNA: TGTGCCAGCAGCTTAGAACAGTTTACCGGGGAGCTGTTTTTT. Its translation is CASSLEQFTGELFF.